This passage covers 31 T cell receptor beta chains from one sample sequenced in a study of low-dose radiotherapy and immunotherapy resistance in tumors. Primers targeting TRAV and TRBV primed first-strand cDNA, covering alpha and beta chains. It was with a constant-region primer and a V-primer adapter that TCRs were amplified over around 18 PCR cycles. TCRdb redid the calling of the reads with MiXCR, one entry per CDR3 protein. The sample lists tens of thousands of distinct CDR3 sequences; 20% to 25% were seen once. Described time point: after trial treatment. As for treatment: LDRT plus nivolumab, ipilimumab, low-dose cyclophosphamide and aspirin (RACIN trial). Here the sequenced sample was PBMCs, taken after low-dose radiotherapy plus immunotherapy. The receptors come from a female donor with ovarian cancer.

This clonotype was counted ten times or more. A read error may account for a junction end that differs from germline. V is TRBV7-2 and J is TRBJ2-7; TRBD2 matches 12 bases. Germline CDR1 SGHTA, CDR2 FQGNSA. The CDR3 loop spans 16 amino acids. The CDR3 here is CASSTRLAGASHEQYF. Here the CDR3 DNA reads TGTGCCAGCAGCACGAGACTAGCGGGAGCCTCCCACGAGCAGTACTTC.

In this sample, this clonotype turned up many times. V is TRBV6-2 or TRBV6-3 and J is TRBJ2-5, with D possibly called TRBD1 or TRBD2 (5 bases each). The V end was cut by 6 bases, the J end by 1 base, with 18 bases between. The CDR3 has 16 residues. CDR1 is MNHEY, CDR2 SVGEGT, per germline. The CDR3 protein is CASRETRDRGQETQYF. The CDR3 DNA reads as TGTGCCAGCAGAGAGACCCGGGACCGTGGCCAAGAGACCCAGTACTTC.

This clonotype occurred many times. The chain recombines TRBV7-2 with TRBJ2-5; D is ambiguous. This CDR3 has 15 residues. Trimming shortened V by 1 base and J by 4 bases, and 13 bases separated the two germline ends. Germline loops: CDR1 SGHTA, CDR2 FQGNSA. In DNA, the CDR3 is TGTGCCAGCAGCTTAGATTCGTGGAGTGGAGAGACCCAGTACTTC. It yields the protein CASSLDSWSGETQYF.

This clonotype came up many times. The chain uses TRBV15 and TRBJ2-7; 8 bases are shared with TRBD2. Trimming removed 4 bases from V and 6 bases from J; junction bases left unmatched: 11. Germline lookup yields CDR1 LNHNV and CDR2 YYDKDF (reference sequence). The CDR3 is 15 residues long. As DNA, the CDR3 is TGTGCCACCAGCACCCCCGGGACTAGTATCGGCGAGCAGTACTTC. It translates to CATSTPGTSIGEQYF.

This clonotype was seen repeatedly, ten times or more. J is TRBJ2-3 and V is TRBV7-6; no definite D call. V lost 5 bases and J 4 bases, leaving 10 bases between the germline ends. The length of the CDR3 is 13 residues. From germline, CDR1 is SGHVS and CDR2 FNYEAQ. This CDR3 reads CASSPRSPDTQYF. The DNA for the CDR3 is TGTGCCAGCAGCCCACGCTCCCCAGATACGCAGTATTTT.

This clonotype showed up many times. This chain connects TRBV7-6 to TRBJ1-5; D gene ambiguous. Germline assignment: CDR1 SGHVS and CDR2 FNYEAQ. The CDR3 is made up of 13 amino acids. V was clipped by 5 bases and J by 0 bases, with 5 bases between them. The CDR3 sequence is CASSQNSNQPQHF. CDR3 DNA sequence: TGTGCCAGCAGCCAGAATAGCAATCAGCCCCAGCATTTT.

This clonotype was seen ten or more times. The gene calls are TRBV12-3 or TRBV12-4 and TRBJ1-5; 11 bases align to TRBD1. Trimming cost V 7 bases and J 6 bases; bases outside gene matches: 11. The CDR3 is made up of 16 amino acids. CDR3 in amino acids: CASTYHGQGAGQPQHF. The CDR3 region has the DNA TGTGCCAGCACCTACCATGGACAGGGGGCAGGTCAGCCCCAGCATTTT.

Ten or more counts support this clonotype. The chain has TRBV12-3 or TRBV12-4 and TRBJ2-1; D is tentatively TRBD1 or TRBD2 (5 bases each). The ends were cut back, 1 base at V and 10 bases at J, with 8 bases in the middle. The CDR3 is 12 residues long. CDR3 sequence (DNA): TGTGCCAGCAGTTTAGAGGGGACGGAGCAGTTCTTC. Translating gives CASSLEGTEQFF.

This clonotype was recorded many times. V is TRBV6-2 or TRBV6-3 and J is TRBJ1-3; D is unclear. The CDR3 covers 14 residues. CDR1 is MNHEY, CDR2 SVGEGT, per germline. Trimming removed 0 bases at V and 2 bases at J, with 5 bases between. This chain's CDR3 is CASSYSGTGNTIYF. The CDR3 nucleotides are TGTGCCAGCAGTTACTCGGGGACTGGAAACACCATATATTTT.

This clonotype appeared many times. The chain combines TRBV20-1 with TRBJ1-4; weak D call: TRBD1 (6 bases). V lost 7 bases, J lost 4 bases, and 10 bases lay in between. CDR1 and CDR2 from the germline V gene are DFQATT and SNEGSKA (reference sequence). There are 12 residues in the CDR3. Written as DNA, the CDR3 is TGCAGTGTGGGGGGGCTTAATGAAAAACTGTTTTTT. Its translation is CSVGGLNEKLFF.

This clonotype was counted at least ten times. The chain joins TRBV28 to TRBJ2-7; D gene unclear. V lost 6 bases to trimming and J lost 4 bases, with 10 bases between them. This CDR3 is 12 amino acids long. The germline gives CDR1 MDHEN, CDR2 SYDVKM. The CDR3, as DNA: TGTGCCAGCAGCCAGGCCGAATACGAGCAGTACTTC. Encoded protein: CASSQAEYEQYF.

In this sample, this clonotype turned up many times. The chain combines TRBV5-1 with TRBJ2-1; 14 nucleotides line up with TRBD2. The germline V gene encodes CDR1 SGHRS and CDR2 YFSETQ. The CDR3 extends over 17 amino acids. The V and J ends lost 2 bases and 12 bases, in that order; junction bases with no gene match: 13. The CDR3 protein is CASSLSGLAGGPGGQFF. DNA of the CDR3: TGCGCCAGCAGCTTATCCGGACTAGCGGGGGGCCCGGGGGGGCAGTTCTTC.

This clonotype has a count of ten or more. The rearrangement joins TRBV29-1 to TRBJ1-5; the D is unclear. This CDR3 has 13 residues. Trimming took 6 bases from V and 3 from J, leaving 12 bases between them. CDR1 is SQVTM, CDR2 ANQGSEA, per germline. The DNA for the CDR3 is TGCAGCGTCCGCGACACCCTCAATCAGCCCCAGCATTTT. Translation gives CSVRDTLNQPQHF.

This clonotype appeared a single time. This likely reflects a read error, since a far larger clone is one base away. V and J are TRBV7-6 and TRBJ2-7; D gene unclear. The CDR3 runs 11 residues. Per germline, CDR1 SGHVS and CDR2 FNYEAQ. The CDR3 loop is CASSRSYVQYF. DNA of the CDR3: TGTGCCAGCAGCCGGAGCTACGTGCAGTACTTC.

This chain joins TRBV10-3 and TRBJ2-2; TRBD1 might be the D (5 bases). V shed 3 bases and J shed 4 bases, with 12 bases lying between them. CDR3 length: 15 amino acids. Germline lookup yields CDR1 ENHRY and CDR2 SYGVKD. The CDR3 loop reads CAISEDSTFTGELFF. CDR3 DNA sequence: TGTGCCATCAGTGAAGACAGCACCTTCACCGGGGAGCTGTTTTTT.

This clonotype was seen repeatedly, ten times or more. The chain carries TRBV15 and TRBJ1-2; perhaps TRBD1 as D (6 bases). Looked up from germline, CDR1 is LNHNV and CDR2 is YYDKDF (reference sequence). The V and J ends lost 0 bases and 5 bases respectively, with 13 bases between them. The CDR3 totals 15 residues. DNA of the CDR3: TGTGCCACCAGCAGAGAGGTGACAGGTATTTATGGCTACACCTTC. Its translation: CATSREVTGIYGYTF.

At least ten counts were recorded for this clonotype. The J gene is TRBJ1-1, the V gene TRBV6-2 or TRBV6-3, with TRBD1 matching over 7 bases. There are 14 residues in the CDR3. V gave up 5 bases and J gave up 1 base; unmatched junction bases: 4. In germline, CDR1 is MNHEY, CDR2 SVGEGT. CDR3 protein: CASSHRTGNTEAFF. CDR3 sequence (DNA): TGTGCCAGCAGTCACCGGACAGGGAACACTGAAGCTTTCTTT.

Ten or more counts support this clonotype. The DNA for the CDR3 is TGCGCCAGCAGCAGGATGCTGAGGGACAGGGGTAGTGATGAGCAGTTCTTC. Encoded protein: CASSRMLRDRGSDEQFF. V usage is TRBV5-1 and J usage is TRBJ2-1; 10 bases agree with TRBD1. Germline V gene sequence: CDR1 SGHRS, CDR2 YFSETQ. The CDR3 consists of 17 residues. Trimming at V came to 4 bases and at J to 8 bases, leaving 15 bases not matched to a gene.

For this clonotype: A much larger clone differs from this one at a single base, so this may be a read error. V gene TRBV30 combines with J gene TRBJ2-1, with 10 bases that match TRBD2. Germline values: CDR1 GTSNPN, CDR2 SVGIG (reference sequence). The CDR3 runs 15 residues. DNA of the CDR3: TGTGCCCGGAGTCTCTCTAGCGGGAGTTCAGATGAGCAGTTCTTC. It is translated as CARSLSSGSSDEQFF.

This clonotype was observed at least ten times. The V gene is TRBV28, the J gene TRBJ1-1; 7 bases map to TRBD1. From germline, CDR1 is MDHEN and CDR2 SYDVKM. This CDR3 has 15 residues. The junction had 10 bases not matched to a gene; V was cut back by 5 bases and J by 4 bases. The CDR3 loop reads CASSRRQGVSTEAFF. In nucleotides, the CDR3 is TGTGCCAGCAGTCGGAGGCAGGGGGTAAGCACTGAAGCTTTCTTT.

This clonotype was seen ten or more times. This CDR3 reads CASSQGTAISYEQYF. DNA of the CDR3: TGTGCCAGCAGCCAAGGGACAGCCATTTCCTACGAGCAGTACTTC. This rearrangement joins TRBV11-1 to TRBJ2-7; 7 bases align to TRBD1. Germline CDR1 is SGHAT and CDR2 is FQDESV (reference sequence). The trim removed 5 bases at V and 1 base at J, leaving 8 bases unmatched. This CDR3 is 15 amino acids long.

At least ten counts were recorded for this clonotype. This rearrangement joins TRBV7-2 to TRBJ2-3; maybe TRBD2 (5 bases). V lost 1 base and J 6 bases, leaving 8 bases between the germline ends. The length of the CDR3 is 13 residues. In germline, CDR1 is SGHTA, CDR2 FQGNSA. For the CDR3, the DNA is TGTGCCAGCAGCTTAGATAGAGGGGATACGCAGTATTTT. The encoded protein is CASSLDRGDTQYF.

V is TRBV6-8 and J is TRBJ1-6; no clear D gene. The CDR3 totals 18 residues. CDR1 and CDR2 (germline): MNHGY, SAAAGT. The V gene lost 5 bases and the J gene lost 0 bases, with 17 bases spanning the gap. The CDR3 sequence is CASSRTQTISSYNSPLHF. The CDR3 DNA sequence: TGTGCCAGCAGTAGGACGCAGACAATAAGCTCCTATAATTCACCCCTCCACTTT.

Many counts were recorded for this clonotype. The CDR3 sequence: CSVRVGLLNSPLHF. The CDR3, as DNA: TGCAGCGTCCGAGTCGGCCTCTTGAATTCACCCCTCCACTTT. The V gene is TRBV29-1, the J gene TRBJ1-6; D not resolved. Trimming stripped 6 bases from V and 7 bases from J, with 16 bases between. Per the germline V gene, CDR1 is SQVTM and CDR2 is ANQGSEA. The CDR3 has 14 residues.

This clonotype has at least ten counts. The chain is built from TRBV20-1 and TRBJ1-5, with D possibly being TRBD1 (6 bases). CDR1 DFQATT and CDR2 SNEGSKA come from the germline V gene (reference sequence). V was cut by 3 bases and J by 3 bases, with 12 bases left in between. The CDR3 runs 14 residues. For the CDR3, the DNA is TGCAGTGCTAGCGGGGGGGCCTACAATCAGCCCCAGCATTTT. Its protein product is CSASGGAYNQPQHF.

The CDR3 sequence: CASSEGADQETQYF. The CDR3 nucleotides are TGTGCCAGCAGTGAAGGGGCGGACCAAGAGACCCAGTACTTC. V gene TRBV6-1 combines with J gene TRBJ2-5; D not certain. V was shortened by 1 base and J by 0 bases, with 6 bases between the two germline ends. CDR1 and CDR2 (germline): MNHNS, SASEGT. The length of the CDR3 is 14 residues.

This clonotype was picked up many times. The chain links TRBV28 to TRBJ1-2; no firm D call. Germline CDR1 is MDHEN and CDR2 is SYDVKM. Deletions cut 5 bases from V and 9 bases from J, with 16 bases between. The CDR3 spans 13 residues. CDR3 in DNA: TGTGCCAGCAGTGACATTGGGGTTCGTAGCTACACCTTC. This translates into CASSDIGVRSYTF.

This clonotype was seen a few times. This chain links TRBV7-2 with TRBJ2-3, with TRBD2 matching over 12 bases. Germline assignment: CDR1 SGHTA and CDR2 FQGNSA. CDR3 length: 20 amino acids. Unmatched junction bases numbered 14, after V lost 4 bases and J lost 0 bases. CDR3 sequence: CASSWPITSGGSTSTDTQYF. The CDR3 nucleotides read TGTGCCAGCAGCTGGCCGATTACTAGCGGGGGGTCCACTAGCACAGATACGCAGTATTTT.

This clonotype was counted ten times or more. The rearrangement joins TRBV7-6 to TRBJ2-5, with 9 bases matching TRBD1. Germline V gene lookup returns CDR1 SGHVS and CDR2 FNYEAQ. This CDR3 comprises 15 residues. J gave up 4 bases and V 3 bases, and 6 bases lay outside the gene matches. CDR3 sequence (DNA): TGTGCCAGCAGCTTTAGGACAGGGGCGGGAGAGACCCAGTACTTC. Amino acid sequence: CASSFRTGAGETQYF.

This clonotype has only one observation. The chain recombines TRBV11-2 with TRBJ2-7; 7 nucleotides align to TRBD2. CDR1 is SGHAT and CDR2 is FQNNGV in the germline V gene. V shed 0 bases, J shed 1 base, and the junction held 9 bases outside the gene matches. This CDR3 is built from 17 residues. CDR3 sequence (DNA): TGTGCCAGCAGCTTAGATCTGGCGGGGAGGGGATCCTACGAGCAGTACTTC. This encodes CASSLDLAGRGSYEQYF. The variable domain in full, with the rest retrieved from reference TRBV11-2 and TRBJ2-7, is EAGVAQSPRYKIIEKRQSVAFWCNPISGHATLYWYQQILGQGPKLLIQFQNNGVVDDSQLPKDRFSAERLKGVDSTLKIQPAKLEDSAVYLCASSLDLAGRGSYEQYFGPGTRLTVT.

This clonotype appeared many times. The chain uses TRBV4-3 and TRBJ2-7; 7 bases agree with TRBD2. In germline, CDR1 is LGHNA, CDR2 YSLEER. This CDR3 has 15 amino acids. V lost 3 bases, J lost 5 bases, and 10 bases stayed unmatched. CDR3 DNA sequence: TGCGCCAGCAGCCAGCACGCGGGAGAGGTGGACGAGCAGTACTTC. This sequence encodes CASSQHAGEVDEQYF.